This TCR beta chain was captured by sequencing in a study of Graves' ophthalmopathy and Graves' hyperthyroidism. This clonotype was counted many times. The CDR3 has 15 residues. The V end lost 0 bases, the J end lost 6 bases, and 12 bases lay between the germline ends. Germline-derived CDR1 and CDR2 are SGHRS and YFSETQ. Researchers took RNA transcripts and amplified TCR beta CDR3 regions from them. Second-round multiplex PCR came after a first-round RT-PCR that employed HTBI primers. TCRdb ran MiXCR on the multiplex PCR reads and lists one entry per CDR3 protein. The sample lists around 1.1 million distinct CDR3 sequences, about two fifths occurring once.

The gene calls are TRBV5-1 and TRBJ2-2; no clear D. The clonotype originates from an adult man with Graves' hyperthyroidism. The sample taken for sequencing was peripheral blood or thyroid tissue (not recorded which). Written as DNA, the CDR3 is TGCGCCAGCAGCTTGGATGTCCCCTTGGCCGGGGAGCTGTTTTTT. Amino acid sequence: CASSLDVPLAGELFF.